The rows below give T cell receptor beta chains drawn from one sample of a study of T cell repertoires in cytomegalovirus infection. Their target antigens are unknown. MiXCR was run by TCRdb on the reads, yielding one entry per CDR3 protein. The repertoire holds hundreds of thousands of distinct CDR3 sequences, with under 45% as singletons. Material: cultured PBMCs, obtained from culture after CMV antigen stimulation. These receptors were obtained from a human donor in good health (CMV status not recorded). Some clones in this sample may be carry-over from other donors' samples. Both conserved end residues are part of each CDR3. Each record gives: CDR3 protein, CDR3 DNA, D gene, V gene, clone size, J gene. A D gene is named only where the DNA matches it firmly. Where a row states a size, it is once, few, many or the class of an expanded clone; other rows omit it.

CDR3aa: CASSPTEWDNTGELFF; CDR3nt: TGTGCCAGCTCCCCGACCGAGTGGGACAACACCGGGGAGCTGTTTTTT; d_gene: .; v_gene: TRBV6-8; abundance: once; j_gene: TRBJ2-2
CDR3aa: CASSEWTGSPEAFF; CDR3nt: TGTGCCAGCAGTGAATGGACAGGTAGTCCTGAGGCTTTCTTT; d_gene: TRBD1; v_gene: TRBV6-1; abundance: .; j_gene: TRBJ1-1
CDR3aa: CASSFRVADGDTEAFF; CDR3nt: TGTGCCAGCAGCTTTAGGGTAGCAGATGGCGACACTGAAGCTTTCTTT; d_gene: .; v_gene: TRBV7-6; abundance: .; j_gene: TRBJ1-1
CDR3aa: CASGPRRQDEQYF; CDR3nt: TGTGCCAGCGGCCCGCGGAGGCAGGACGAGCAGTACTTC; d_gene: .; v_gene: TRBV12-3/TRBV12-4; abundance: .; j_gene: TRBJ2-7
CDR3aa: CASSPSGGARYF; CDR3nt: TGTGCCAGCAGCCCTAGCGGGGGCGCCCGGTACTTC; d_gene: TRBD2; v_gene: TRBV7-2; abundance: many; j_gene: TRBJ2-7
CDR3aa: CASSMRHLPEAFF; CDR3nt: TGTGCCAGTAGTATGCGCCACCTACCTGAAGCTTTCTTT; d_gene: .; v_gene: TRBV19; abundance: few; j_gene: TRBJ1-1
CDR3aa: CASSRGLAGVEQFF; CDR3nt: TGTGCCAGCAGTCGCGGACTAGCGGGGGTTGAGCAGTTCTTC; d_gene: TRBD2; v_gene: TRBV12-3/TRBV12-4; abundance: .; j_gene: TRBJ2-1
CDR3aa: CASTPNRGRNEQFF; CDR3nt: TGTGCCAGCACCCCCAACAGGGGGCGGAATGAGCAGTTCTTC; d_gene: TRBD1; v_gene: TRBV7-2; abundance: .; j_gene: TRBJ2-1
CDR3aa: CASSLEGPTGAGELFF; CDR3nt: TGTGCCAGCAGCTTAGAGGGCCCCACAGGGGCCGGGGAGCTGTTTTTT; d_gene: TRBD1; v_gene: TRBV7-2; abundance: few; j_gene: TRBJ2-2
CDR3aa: CAISESGTVRGYTF; CDR3nt: TGTGCCATCAGTGAGTCGGGGACTGTCCGCGGCTACACCTTC; d_gene: .; v_gene: TRBV10-3; abundance: few; j_gene: TRBJ1-2
CDR3aa: CASSLVLGGTQPLQFF; CDR3nt: TGTGCCAGCAGCTTAGTGTTAGGGGGGACTCAGCCCCTACAGTTCTTC; d_gene: .; v_gene: TRBV7-2; abundance: few; j_gene: TRBJ2-1
CDR3aa: CASSTLNPKDSLVRSGNTIYF; CDR3nt: TGTGCCAGCAGCACCCTCAATCCCAAGGACAGCTTAGTTCGCTCTGGAAACACCATATATTTT; d_gene: .; v_gene: TRBV7-8; abundance: few; j_gene: TRBJ1-3
CDR3aa: CASSPLTGVRETQYF; CDR3nt: TGTGCCAGCAGCCCGTTAACGGGAGTTCGAGAGACCCAGTACTTC; d_gene: .; v_gene: TRBV12-3/TRBV12-4; abundance: .; j_gene: TRBJ2-5
CDR3aa: CASATSGGNTGELFF; CDR3nt: TGTGCCAGCGCGACTAGCGGGGGGAACACCGGGGAGCTGTTTTTT; d_gene: TRBD2; v_gene: TRBV27; abundance: once; j_gene: TRBJ2-2
CDR3aa: CASSQLPPLLIAKNIQYF; CDR3nt: TGTGCCAGCAGTCAACTTCCCCCCCTCTTGATAGCCAAAAACATTCAGTACTTC; d_gene: .; v_gene: TRBV6-2/TRBV6-3; abundance: few; j_gene: TRBJ2-4
CDR3aa: CASSFRASTGTGNNSPLHF; CDR3nt: TGTGCCAGCAGCTTTAGAGCCTCTACCGGGACAGGGAATAATTCACCCCTCCACTTT; d_gene: TRBD1; v_gene: TRBV7-2; abundance: .; j_gene: TRBJ1-6
CDR3aa: CASSDTGTSGDTQYF; CDR3nt: TGTGCCAGCAGTGATACCGGGACTAGCGGGGATACGCAGTATTTT; d_gene: TRBD2; v_gene: TRBV28; abundance: .; j_gene: TRBJ2-3
CDR3aa: CASTTSLRTNTGELFF; CDR3nt: TGTGCCAGCACAACCAGCTTGAGGACGAACACCGGGGAGCTGTTTTTT; d_gene: .; v_gene: TRBV7-8; abundance: .; j_gene: TRBJ2-2
CDR3aa: CASSHLGGGAIGELFF; CDR3nt: TGTGCCAGCAGTCACCTTGGCGGGGGGGCGATCGGGGAGCTGTTTTTT; d_gene: TRBD2; v_gene: TRBV5-4; abundance: .; j_gene: TRBJ2-2
CDR3aa: CASSFFQTNEKLFF; CDR3nt: TGTGCCAGCAGTTTTTTTCAGACTAATGAAAAACTGTTTTTT; d_gene: .; v_gene: TRBV28; abundance: .; j_gene: TRBJ1-4
CDR3aa: CASSSLTRSSGANVLTF; CDR3nt: TGTGCCAGCAGCTCTCTTACCCGCTCCTCTGGGGCCAACGTCCTGACTTTC; d_gene: .; v_gene: TRBV11-2; abundance: .; j_gene: TRBJ2-6
CDR3aa: CASSEGRREGNTIYF; CDR3nt: TGTGCCAGCAGTGAAGGGCGCAGGGAGGGAAACACCATATATTTT; d_gene: .; v_gene: TRBV2; abundance: once; j_gene: TRBJ1-3
CDR3aa: CASSVAGLPTDTQYF; CDR3nt: TGTGCCAGCAGTGTAGCGGGCCTTCCAACAGATACGCAGTATTTT; d_gene: TRBD2; v_gene: TRBV2; abundance: .; j_gene: TRBJ2-3
CDR3aa: CASSQQGYQQYF; CDR3nt: TGTGCCAGCAGTCAGCAGGGGTACCAGCAGTACTTC; d_gene: .; v_gene: TRBV6-1; abundance: .; j_gene: TRBJ2-7
CDR3aa: CASSPTSGYGELFF; CDR3nt: TGTGCCAGCAGCCCGACTAGCGGGTACGGGGAGCTGTTTTTT; d_gene: TRBD2; v_gene: TRBV7-2; abundance: .; j_gene: TRBJ2-2
CDR3aa: CASRSNNYGYTF; CDR3nt: TGTGCCAGCCGATCAAACAACTATGGCTACACCTTC; d_gene: .; v_gene: TRBV2; abundance: .; j_gene: TRBJ1-2
CDR3aa: CASSLEVWRQETQYF; CDR3nt: TGTGCCAGCAGCTTAGAGGTCTGGCGGCAAGAGACCCAGTACTTC; d_gene: .; v_gene: TRBV7-2; abundance: few; j_gene: TRBJ2-5
CDR3aa: CASSVVGGLSGNTIYF; CDR3nt: TGTGCCAGCAGCGTAGTTGGGGGGCTGAGTGGAAACACCATATATTTT; d_gene: .; v_gene: TRBV9; abundance: few; j_gene: TRBJ1-3
CDR3aa: CASSLSPSTPQETQYF; CDR3nt: TGTGCCAGCAGCTTAAGTCCGTCAACCCCCCAAGAGACCCAGTACTTC; d_gene: .; v_gene: TRBV7-2; abundance: few; j_gene: TRBJ2-5
CDR3aa: CASSPIQPHNEQFF; CDR3nt: TGTGCCAGCAGTCCGATCCAGCCCCACAATGAGCAGTTCTTC; d_gene: .; v_gene: TRBV5-5; abundance: .; j_gene: TRBJ2-1
CDR3aa: CASSLLAPPGDTQYF; CDR3nt: TGTGCCAGCTCACTCCTGGCCCCGCCGGGGGATACGCAGTATTTT; d_gene: .; v_gene: TRBV18; abundance: .; j_gene: TRBJ2-3
CDR3aa: CASSYSLSLEQYF; CDR3nt: TGTGCCAGCAGTTACTCGTTAAGCCTCGAGCAGTACTTC; d_gene: .; v_gene: TRBV6-2/TRBV6-3; abundance: .; j_gene: TRBJ2-7
CDR3aa: CSAGDSSDDEQFF; CDR3nt: TGCAGTGCCGGGGACAGTAGCGACGATGAGCAGTTCTTC; d_gene: TRBD1; v_gene: TRBV20-1; abundance: .; j_gene: TRBJ2-1
CDR3aa: CASSLGQADTQYF; CDR3nt: TGTGCCAGCAGTTTAGGACAGGCGGATACGCAGTATTTT; d_gene: .; v_gene: TRBV12-3/TRBV12-4; abundance: .; j_gene: TRBJ2-3
CDR3aa: CASSGRFIGQGYTF; CDR3nt: TGTGCCAGCAGTGGGAGGTTTATAGGGCAGGGCTACACCTTC; d_gene: .; v_gene: TRBV7-2; abundance: few; j_gene: TRBJ1-2
CDR3aa: CASSSRQAQYF; CDR3nt: TGTGCCAGCAGCTCACGACAGGCCCAGTACTTC; d_gene: .; v_gene: TRBV7-2; abundance: few; j_gene: TRBJ2-5
CDR3aa: CASSPPPPGTDTQYF; CDR3nt: TGTGCCAGCAGTCCACCCCCCCCGGGCACAGATACGCAGTATTTT; d_gene: .; v_gene: TRBV12-3/TRBV12-4; abundance: few; j_gene: TRBJ2-3